Given below is one T cell receptor (beta chain) in context. The data were produced by immunoSEQ multiplex PCR, yet TCRdb's version contains in-frame clones alone and is incomplete. The sample includes 80,000 or so clones, roughly four fifths of them seen just once. The data were taken from a study of technical replicates of blood from a handful of donors. Germline V gene sequence: CDR1 SGHNT, CDR2 YYREEE (reference sequence). This CDR3 comprises 15 residues. V shed 2 bases and J shed 5 bases, with 13 bases lying between them. The sequencing input was PBMCs. This TCR was recovered from a human donor in good health. Some clones in this sample may be carry-over from other donors' samples. V usage is TRBV5-4 and J usage is TRBJ2-2; a possible D gene is TRBD2 (5 bases). As DNA, the CDR3 is TGTGCCAGCAGCTTACCAAGCGGATCTACCGGGGAGCTGTTTTTT. Protein sequence: CASSLPSGSTGELFF.